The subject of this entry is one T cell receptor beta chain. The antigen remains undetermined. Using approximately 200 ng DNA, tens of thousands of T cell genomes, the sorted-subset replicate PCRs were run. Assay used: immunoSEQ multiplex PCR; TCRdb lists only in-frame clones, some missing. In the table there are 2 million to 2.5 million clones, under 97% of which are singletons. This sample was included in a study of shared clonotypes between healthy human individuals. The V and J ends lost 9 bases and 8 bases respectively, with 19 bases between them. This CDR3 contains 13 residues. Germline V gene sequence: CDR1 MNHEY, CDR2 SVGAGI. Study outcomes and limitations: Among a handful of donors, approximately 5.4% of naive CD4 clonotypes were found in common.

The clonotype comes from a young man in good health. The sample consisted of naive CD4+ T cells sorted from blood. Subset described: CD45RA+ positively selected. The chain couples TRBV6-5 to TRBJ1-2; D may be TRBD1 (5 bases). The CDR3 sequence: CASYRSPSGGYTF. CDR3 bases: TGTGCCAGTTACAGGTCCCCCTCGGGGGGCTACACCTTC.